The TCR beta chain described here comes from a study of T cells after yellow fever vaccination. Study in general: Researchers used SMART-Seq v4 Ultra Low Input to prepare fractions that had low cell numbers. Study results and caveats: Clonotypes found in both CD4 and CD8 compartments made up a small share.

CDR1 and CDR2 from the germline V gene are DFQATT and SNEGSKA (reference sequence). The CDR3 has 15 residues. V lost 5 bases to trimming and J lost 7 bases, with 21 bases between them. Generation of TCR cDNA used 5'RACE template switching (which added a universal primer site and UMIs). TCRdb passed the 5' RACE reads through MiXCR, listing each CDR3 protein once. The table includes some 240,000 distinct CDR3 sequences, about 3.5% detected once. The table lists this clonotype with many counts. The target antigen is unknown. This chain connects TRBV20-1 to TRBJ2-1; D is unresolved. This receptor was taken from a man aged 18 to 29 who received the YFV17D yellow fever vaccine. Here the sequenced sample was PBMCs, taken 15 days after the yellow fever booster vaccination. CDR3 nucleotides: TGCAGTGCTCGCAAAATGGGTCGGGCGGTGAATGAGCAGTTCTTC. Its protein is CSARKMGRAVNEQFF.